This T cell receptor beta chain emerged from a study of CD8 T cells in ankylosing spondylitis. From the 5' RACE reads, TCRdb called clonotypes with MiXCR, one entry per CDR3 protein. Counted here are approximately 25,000 distinct CDR3 sequences, roughly 17% occurring once; the ten biggest clones make up 25% to 30%. This clonotype has at least ten counts. Compared with germline, one end of the junction differs, possibly owing to a read error. This CDR3 has 11 residues. The rearrangement links TRBV12-3 or TRBV12-4 to TRBJ2-1, with D possibly TRBD2 on 6 matching bases. The sample consisted of blood. This TCR came from a male donor with ankylosing spondylitis or in good health (not recorded which). CDR3 in DNA: TGTGCCAGCAGCGGCGGGACCTTTCTTCTCTTC. Protein sequence: CASSGGTFLLF.